This TCR beta chain was sequenced in a study of shared clonotypes between healthy human individuals. Notes on this clone: The antigen is not known. Possible read error: a much larger clone is one base away.

Methods used by the authors: From ImmunoSEQ came sequences covering only the junction and carrying no quality scores, so filtering differed. The repertoire was sequenced with immunoSEQ multiplex PCR; TCRdb's copy has only in-frame clones and lacks some. V and J calls and clone size follow that table, whereas D and trimming were derived from the DNA. The repertoire holds around 440,000 clones, roughly four fifths seen once, with around 12% in the top ten. J lost 4 bases, V lost 5 bases, and 12 bases had no gene match. The CDR3 runs 16 residues. Per germline, CDR1 SGHVS and CDR2 FNYEAQ. Whole-study findings and limits: Expectations were that clonotype sharing among donors would be affected by sequencing depth. The genetic and exposure-history diversity represented was limited by few donors.

What was sequenced was PBMCs. The sequence derives from a woman in her 40s in good health. Some clones in this sample may be carry-over from other donors' samples. The chain recombines TRBV7-6 with TRBJ2-3, with 7 bases that match TRBD1. The CDR3 loop is CASSVHRGEVPDTQYF. The CDR3 DNA reads as TGTGCCAGCAGCGTACACAGGGGAGAGGTGCCAGATACGCAGTATTTT.